Sequencing of this TCR beta chain was carried out in a study of blood T cell repertoires in COVID-19. Study-wide context: The samples span acute and convalescent COVID-19 from the United States, Italy and Spain. T cells, B-cell-depleted T cells, or PBMCs provided the cDNA or gDNA that served as material.

Patients of the Seattle cohort, enrolled during active infection, were followed longitudinally. V was clipped by 4 bases and J by 0 bases, with 12 bases between them. Germline-derived CDR1 and CDR2 are LNHDA and SQIVND (reference sequence). This CDR3 region has 15 residues. Original analysis: Amplification of reference gene primers provided the estimated nucleated cell counts. Method: immunoSEQ multiplex PCR; TCRdb's copy keeps in-frame clones and lacks some. Clone size and the V and J calls come from that table; the DNA yielded D and trimming. The sample includes some 190,000 clones, 82% of them seen just once. This clone was observed a few times.

The sequence came from a woman in her sixties with COVID-19, enrolled during active disease. The specimen sequenced was peripheral blood. The chain links TRBV19 to TRBJ1-1; D might be TRBD1 (6 bases). CDR3 region: CASSNQGPVNTEAFF. In DNA form, the CDR3 reads TGTGCCAGTAGTAACCAGGGGCCGGTGAACACTGAAGCTTTCTTT.